This T cell receptor beta chain was found in a study of blood T cell repertoires in COVID-19. Whole-study context: The United States, Italy and Spain were the sources of the acute and convalescent COVID-19 samples. Nucleic acid was either cDNA or gDNA, and it came from T cells, B-cell-depleted T cells, or PBMCs.

CDR3 length: 16 amino acids. The V gene's germline CDR1 is MGHRA and CDR2 YSYEKL. The V gene end was trimmed by 1 base and the J gene end by 6 bases; junction bases not matched to a gene: 9. Authors' analysis steps: Nucleated cell counts were estimated from reference gene primer amplification. TCRdb keeps only in-frame clones here, not all; method: immunoSEQ multiplex PCR. From that table come the V and J calls and clone size; the DNA was used to work out D and trimming. This repertoire shows some 260,000 clones, 88% found once; its top ten account for about 0.65%. Material for sequencing was peripheral blood. The sequence came from a human donor in a cohort sampled during active COVID-19. V is TRBV4-1 and J is TRBJ2-1, with TRBD1 matching over 7 bases. This chain's CDR3 is CASSQVGRGYFNEQFF. CDR3 bases: TGCGCCAGCAGCCAAGTCGGCAGGGGGTATTTCAATGAGCAGTTCTTC.